The 8 T cell receptor beta chains reported below all come from one sample, sequenced in a study of blood T cell repertoires in COVID-19. Generated by immunoSEQ multiplex PCR, the TCRdb table keeps only in-frame clones and is missing some. The sample lists under 200,000 clones, roughly four fifths occurring once. Specimen: peripheral blood. These receptors were collected from a human donor in a cohort sampled during active COVID-19.

The gene calls are TRBV5-6 and TRBJ1-1; D unresolved. This CDR3 is 13 amino acids long. Per the germline V gene, CDR1 is SGHDT and CDR2 is YYEEEE. Trimming took off 2 bases at V and 5 bases at J, with 10 bases between the two ends. The CDR3 DNA sequence: TGTGCCAGCAGCTTATCGGTGCTAACTGAAGCTTTCTTT. Protein sequence: CASSLSVLTEAFF.

The chain recombines TRBV7-9 with TRBJ1-2; TRBD1 agrees at 11 bases. The J segment lost 7 bases and the V segment lost 1 base, leaving 14 bases of the junction unmatched. CDR1 is SEHNR, CDR2 FQNEAQ, per germline (reference sequence). This CDR3 is built from 18 residues. This chain's CDR3 is CASSLVPGTGGGGGGYTF. CDR3 bases: TGTGCCAGCAGCTTAGTCCCCGGGACAGGGGGGGGCGGCGGTGGCTACACCTTC.

A few counts support this clone. This chain uses TRBV20-1 with TRBJ1-1, with D possibly TRBD1 on 5 matching bases. The CDR3 is 10 residues long. V was pared by 5 bases and J by 7 bases, with 8 bases between. Germline V gene lookup returns CDR1 DFQATT and CDR2 SNEGSKA (reference sequence). CDR3 coding DNA: TGCAGTGCTTCCAGGGATGAAGCTTTCTTT. This gives the protein CSASRDEAFF.

The chain carries TRBV15 and TRBJ2-1; TRBD2 matches 12 bases. The CDR3 contains 20 residues. Germline CDR1 and CDR2: LNHNV and YYDKDF (reference sequence). V dropped 5 bases and J dropped 0; count of bases not matched to a gene: 14. The CDR3: CATSPRWASGRASSYNEQFF. CDR3 nucleotides: TGTGCCACCAGCCCTCGATGGGCTAGCGGGAGGGCGAGCTCCTACAATGAGCAGTTCTTC.

The rearrangement joins TRBV5-6 to TRBJ1-1; tentative D call: TRBD1 (5 bases). Germline loops: CDR1 SGHDT, CDR2 YYEEEE. This CDR3 contains 14 residues. V lost 1 base to trimming and J lost 3 bases, with 10 bases between them. The CDR3 coding sequence is TGTGCCAGCAGCTTGAGGGGAATGCACACTGAAGCTTTCTTT. It encodes CASSLRGMHTEAFF.

DNA for the CDR3: TGTGCCAGCCGGGGGGGACTAGCGGGAGCCGGGGAGCTGTTTTTT. Translated: CASRGGLAGAGELFF. The chain joins TRBV6-5 to TRBJ2-2, with 14 bases aligning to TRBD2. Germline CDR1 is MNHEY and CDR2 is SVGAGI. V lost 8 bases to trimming and J lost 6 bases; unmatched junction nucleotides: 5. CDR3 size: 15 residues.

The DNA of the CDR3 is TGTGCCAGCTCTGGGGGGGCAGGCGAGACCCAGTACTTC. Its translation: CASSGGAGETQYF. This rearrangement joins TRBV12-3 or TRBV12-4 to TRBJ2-5, with D possibly TRBD2 on 7 matching bases. Trimming took 8 bases from V and 5 from J, leaving 15 bases between them. The CDR3 sequence is 13 residues long.

This clone has more than one count but fewer than ten. V is TRBV14 and J is TRBJ2-2, with D possibly TRBD1 on 5 matching bases. Germline CDR1 SGHDN, CDR2 FVKESK. The length of the CDR3 is 15 residues. V dropped 1 base and J dropped 3 bases, with 9 bases sitting between them. CDR3: CASSQAGRDTGELFF. CDR3 DNA: TGTGCCAGCAGCCAAGCGGGCAGGGACACCGGGGAGCTGTTTTTT.